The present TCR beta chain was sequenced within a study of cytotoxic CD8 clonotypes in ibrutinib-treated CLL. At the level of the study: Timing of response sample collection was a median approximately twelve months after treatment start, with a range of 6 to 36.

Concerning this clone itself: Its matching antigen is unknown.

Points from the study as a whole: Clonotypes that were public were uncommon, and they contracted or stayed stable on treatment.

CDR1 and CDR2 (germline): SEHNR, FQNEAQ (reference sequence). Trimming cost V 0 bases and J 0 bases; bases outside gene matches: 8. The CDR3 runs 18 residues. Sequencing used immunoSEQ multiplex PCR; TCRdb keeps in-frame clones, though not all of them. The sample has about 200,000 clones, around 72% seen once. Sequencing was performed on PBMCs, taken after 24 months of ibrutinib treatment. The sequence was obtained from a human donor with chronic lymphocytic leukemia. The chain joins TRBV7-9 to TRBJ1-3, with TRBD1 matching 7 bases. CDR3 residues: CASSLAWQGEDSGNTIYF. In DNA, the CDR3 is TGTGCCAGCAGCTTAGCGTGGCAGGGGGAAGACTCTGGAAACACCATATATTTT.